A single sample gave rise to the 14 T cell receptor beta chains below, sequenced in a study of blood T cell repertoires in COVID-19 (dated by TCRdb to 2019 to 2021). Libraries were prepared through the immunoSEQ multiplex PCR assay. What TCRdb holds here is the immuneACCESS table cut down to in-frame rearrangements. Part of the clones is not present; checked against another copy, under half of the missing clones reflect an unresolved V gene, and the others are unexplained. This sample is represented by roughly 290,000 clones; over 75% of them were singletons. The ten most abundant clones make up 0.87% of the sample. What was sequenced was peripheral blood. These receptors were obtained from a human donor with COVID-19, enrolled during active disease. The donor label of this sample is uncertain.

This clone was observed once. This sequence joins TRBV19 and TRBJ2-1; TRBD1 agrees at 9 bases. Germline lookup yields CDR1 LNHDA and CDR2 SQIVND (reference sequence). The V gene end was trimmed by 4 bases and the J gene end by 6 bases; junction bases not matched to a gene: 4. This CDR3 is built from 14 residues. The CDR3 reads CASSTRQGGNEQFF. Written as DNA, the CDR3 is TGTGCCAGTAGTACCCGACAGGGGGGCAATGAGCAGTTCTTC.

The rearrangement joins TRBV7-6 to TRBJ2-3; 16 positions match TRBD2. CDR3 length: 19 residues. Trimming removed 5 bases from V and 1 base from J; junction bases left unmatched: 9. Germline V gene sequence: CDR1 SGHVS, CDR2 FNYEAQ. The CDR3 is CASSDPGTSGRAGTDTQYF. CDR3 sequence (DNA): TGTGCCAGCAGCGACCCCGGGACTAGCGGGAGGGCCGGCACAGATACGCAGTATTTT.

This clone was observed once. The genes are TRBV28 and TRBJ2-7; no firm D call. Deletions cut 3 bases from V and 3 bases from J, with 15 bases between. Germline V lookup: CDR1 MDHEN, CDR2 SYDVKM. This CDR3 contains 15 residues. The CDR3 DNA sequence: TGTGCCAGCAGTTTTGGGCACTCCACCTTCTACGAGCAGTACTTC. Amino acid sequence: CASSFGHSTFYEQYF.

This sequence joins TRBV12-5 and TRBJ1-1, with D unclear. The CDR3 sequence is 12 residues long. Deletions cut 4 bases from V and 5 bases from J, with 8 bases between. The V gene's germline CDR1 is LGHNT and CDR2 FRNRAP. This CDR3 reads CASGSIDTEAFF. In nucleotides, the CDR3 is TGTGCTAGTGGTTCCATAGATACTGAAGCTTTCTTT. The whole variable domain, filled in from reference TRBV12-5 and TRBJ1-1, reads DARVTQTPRHKVTEMGQEVTMRCQPILGHNTVFWYRQTMMQGLELLAYFRNRAPLDDSGMPKDRFSAEMPDATLATLKIQPSEPRDSAVYFCASGSIDTEAFFGQGTRLTVV.

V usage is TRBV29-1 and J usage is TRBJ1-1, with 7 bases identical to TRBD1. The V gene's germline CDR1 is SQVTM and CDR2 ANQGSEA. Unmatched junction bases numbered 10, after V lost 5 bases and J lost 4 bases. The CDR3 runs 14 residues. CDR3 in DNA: TGCAGCGTTTCGGGACAGAAGACACTCACTGAAGCTTTCTTT. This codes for CSVSGQKTLTEAFF.

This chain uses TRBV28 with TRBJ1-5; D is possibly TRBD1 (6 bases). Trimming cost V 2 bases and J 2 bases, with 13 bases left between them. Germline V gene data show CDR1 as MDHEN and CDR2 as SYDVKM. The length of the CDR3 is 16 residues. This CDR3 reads CASSLEGGNGNQPQHF. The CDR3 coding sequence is TGTGCCAGCAGTTTAGAAGGGGGAAATGGCAATCAGCCCCAGCATTTT.

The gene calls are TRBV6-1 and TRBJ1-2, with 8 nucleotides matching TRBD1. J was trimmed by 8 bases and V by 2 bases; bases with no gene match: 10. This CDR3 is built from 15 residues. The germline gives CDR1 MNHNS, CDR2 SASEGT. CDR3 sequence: CASSESGQGQLGYTF. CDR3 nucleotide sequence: TGTGCCAGCAGTGAATCCGGACAGGGACAGTTGGGCTACACCTTC.

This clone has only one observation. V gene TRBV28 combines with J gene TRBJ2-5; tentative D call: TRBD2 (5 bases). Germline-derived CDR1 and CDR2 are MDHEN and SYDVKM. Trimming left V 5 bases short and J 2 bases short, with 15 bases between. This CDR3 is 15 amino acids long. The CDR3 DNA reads TGTGCCAGCAGTACCCCCGAGGGCAGACAAGAGACCCAGTACTTC. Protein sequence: CASSTPEGRQETQYF.

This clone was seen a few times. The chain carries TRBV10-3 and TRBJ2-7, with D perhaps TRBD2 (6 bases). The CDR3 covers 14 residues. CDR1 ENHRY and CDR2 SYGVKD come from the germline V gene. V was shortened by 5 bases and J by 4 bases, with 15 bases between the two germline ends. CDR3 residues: CAISSSGSGYEQYF. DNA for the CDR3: TGTGCCATCAGTTCCTCGGGTAGCGGTTACGAGCAGTACTTC.

CDR3 bases: TGTGCCAGCAGCCAGACAGGGGGCTTAGGCACAGATACGCAGTATTTT. It yields the protein CASSQTGGLGTDTQYF. The V call is TRBV3-1 (or the pseudogene TRBV3-2), the J call TRBJ2-3; 10 bases agree with TRBD1. CDR3 length equals 16 residues. Germline V lookup: CDR1 LGHDT, CDR2 YNNKEL (reference sequence). The V segment lost 3 bases and the J segment 1 base; nucleotides outside the gene matches: 4.

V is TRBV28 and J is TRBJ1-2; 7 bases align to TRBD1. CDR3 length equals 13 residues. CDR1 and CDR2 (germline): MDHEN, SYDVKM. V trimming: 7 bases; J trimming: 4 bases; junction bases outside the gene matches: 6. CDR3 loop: CASTSGQIYGYTF. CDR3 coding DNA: TGTGCCAGCACTTCGGGACAGATCTATGGCTACACCTTC.

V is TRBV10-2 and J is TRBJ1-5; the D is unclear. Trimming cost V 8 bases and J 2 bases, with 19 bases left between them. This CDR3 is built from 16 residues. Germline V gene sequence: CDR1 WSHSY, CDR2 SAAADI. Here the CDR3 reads CASSGHGPDRNQPQHF. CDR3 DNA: TGCGCCAGCTCTGGGCACGGCCCAGATCGCAATCAGCCCCAGCATTTT.

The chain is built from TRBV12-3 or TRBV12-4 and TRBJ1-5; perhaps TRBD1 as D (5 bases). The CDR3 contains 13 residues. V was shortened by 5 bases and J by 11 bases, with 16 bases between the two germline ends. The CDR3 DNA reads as TGTGCCAGCAGTACACTTATCGGCAGGGCCCAGCATTTT. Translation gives CASSTLIGRAQHF.

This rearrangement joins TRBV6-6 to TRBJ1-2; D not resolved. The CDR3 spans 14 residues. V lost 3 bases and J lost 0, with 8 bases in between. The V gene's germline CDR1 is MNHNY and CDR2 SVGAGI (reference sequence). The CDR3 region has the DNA TGTGCCAGCAGTTATATTTCAGCTAACTATGGCTACACCTTC. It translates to CASSYISANYGYTF.